This T cell receptor beta chain was captured by sequencing in a study of identical twins. Study results and limitations: Researchers reported excess low generation probability among twin-shared out-of-frame alpha sequences. Cross-sectional statistics underpinned the conclusions; the same donors were not followed. With monozygotic twins, out-of-frame TCR alpha sharing exceeded what models estimated.

About this clonotype itself: Its antigen remains unidentified.

A universal primer site was created by template switching, with the cDNA bearing unique molecular identifiers. TCRdb analysed the 5' RACE reads with MiXCR anew, one entry per CDR3 protein. The sample carries 200,000 to 250,000 distinct CDR3 sequences, roughly an eighth recorded once. This CDR3 has 13 amino acids. The germline V gene has CDR1 SGHRS and CDR2 YFSETQ. V was cut by 4 bases and J by 6 bases, with 11 bases left in between. Sequenced material: memory (CD45RO+) T cells sorted from blood. The receptor's source is a young woman in good health. The chain links TRBV5-1 to TRBJ2-1; D not resolved. DNA for the CDR3: TGCGCCAGCAGCGGAAGGACCGCCAATGAGCAGTTCTTC. Translated, it gives CASSGRTANEQFF. Filled out from reference TRBV5-1 and TRBJ2-1, the complete variable domain reads KAGVTQTPRYLIKTRGQQVTLSCSPISGHRSVSWYQQTPGQGLQFLFEYFSETQRNKGNFPGRFSGRQFSNSRSEMNVSTLELGDSALYLCASSGRTANEQFFGPGTRLTVL.